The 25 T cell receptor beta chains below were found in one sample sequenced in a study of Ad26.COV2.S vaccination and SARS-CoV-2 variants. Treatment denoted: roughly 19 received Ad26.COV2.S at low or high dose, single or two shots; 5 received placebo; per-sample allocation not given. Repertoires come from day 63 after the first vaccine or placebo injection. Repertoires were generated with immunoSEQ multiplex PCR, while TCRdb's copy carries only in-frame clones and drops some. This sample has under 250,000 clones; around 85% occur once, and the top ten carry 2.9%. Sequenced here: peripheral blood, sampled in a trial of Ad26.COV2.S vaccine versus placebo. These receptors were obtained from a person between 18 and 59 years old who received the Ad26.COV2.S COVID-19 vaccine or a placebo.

The CDR3 reads CASSWLAGATTGELFF. Written as DNA, the CDR3 is TGCGCCAGCAGCTGGCTAGCGGGGGCGACCACCGGGGAGCTGTTTTTT. This chain joins TRBV5-1 and TRBJ2-2, with 10 bases lining up with TRBD2. The CDR3 has 16 amino acids. V lost 3 bases to trimming and J lost 4 bases; unmatched junction nucleotides: 6. From germline, CDR1 is SGHRS and CDR2 YFSETQ.

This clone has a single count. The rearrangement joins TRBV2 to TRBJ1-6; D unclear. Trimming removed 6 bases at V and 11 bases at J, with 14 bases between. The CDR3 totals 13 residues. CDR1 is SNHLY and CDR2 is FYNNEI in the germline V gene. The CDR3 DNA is TGTGCCAGCAGCCGGCGGTACGAGACACCCCTCCACTTT. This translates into CASSRRYETPLHF. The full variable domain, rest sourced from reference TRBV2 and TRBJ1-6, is EPEVTQTPSHQVTQMGQEVILRCVPISNHLYFYWYRQILGQKVEFLVSFYNNEISEKSEIFDDQFSVERPDGSNFTLKIRSTKLEDSAMYFCASSRRYETPLHFGNGTRLTVT.

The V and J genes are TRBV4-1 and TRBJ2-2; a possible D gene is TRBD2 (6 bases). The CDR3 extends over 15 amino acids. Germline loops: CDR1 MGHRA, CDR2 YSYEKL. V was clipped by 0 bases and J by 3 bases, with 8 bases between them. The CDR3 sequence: CASSQDTSYTGELFF. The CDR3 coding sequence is TGCGCCAGCAGCCAAGATACTAGCTACACCGGGGAGCTGTTTTTT.

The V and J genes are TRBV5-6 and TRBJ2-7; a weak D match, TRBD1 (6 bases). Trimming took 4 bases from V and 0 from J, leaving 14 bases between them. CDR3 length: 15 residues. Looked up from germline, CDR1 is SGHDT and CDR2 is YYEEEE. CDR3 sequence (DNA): TGTGCCAGCAGCGTTCAGGGGTCTCGCTCCTACGAGCAGTACTTC. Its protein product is CASSVQGSRSYEQYF.

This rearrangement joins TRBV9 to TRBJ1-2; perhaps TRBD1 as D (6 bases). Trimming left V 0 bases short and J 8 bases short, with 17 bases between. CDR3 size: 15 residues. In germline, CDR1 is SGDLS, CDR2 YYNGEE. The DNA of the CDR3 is TGTGCCAGCAGCGTAGGGCCAGGGGACCCTCGGGGCTACACCTTC. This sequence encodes CASSVGPGDPRGYTF.

CDR3 loop: CASSVGGSEYGYTF. CDR3 DNA sequence: TGTGCCAGCAGCGTAGGTGGCAGTGAGTATGGCTACACCTTC. The genes are TRBV9 and TRBJ1-2, with D unclear. The CDR3 contains 14 residues. Trimming pared 0 bases from V and 5 bases from J, leaving 11 bases between. CDR1 and CDR2 from the germline V gene are SGDLS and YYNGEE.

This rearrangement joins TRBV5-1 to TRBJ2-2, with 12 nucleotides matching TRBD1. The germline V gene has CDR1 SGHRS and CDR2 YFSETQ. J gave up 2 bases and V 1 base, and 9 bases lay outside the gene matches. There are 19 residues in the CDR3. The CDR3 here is CASSLTGTGGAGNTGELFF. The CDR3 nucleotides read TGCGCCAGCAGCTTGACCGGGACAGGGGGCGCGGGTAACACCGGGGAGCTGTTTTTT.

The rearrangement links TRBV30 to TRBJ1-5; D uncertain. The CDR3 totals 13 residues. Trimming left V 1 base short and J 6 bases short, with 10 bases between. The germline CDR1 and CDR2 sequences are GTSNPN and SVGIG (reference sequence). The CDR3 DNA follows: TGTGCCTGGAGTGAGGGTTCTGGTCAGCCCCAGCATTTT. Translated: CAWSEGSGQPQHF. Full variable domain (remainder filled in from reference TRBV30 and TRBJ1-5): SQTIHQWPATLVQPVGSPLSLECTVEGTSNPNLYWYRQAAGRGLQLLFYSVGIGQISSEVPQNLSASRPQDRQFILSSKKLLLSDSGFYLCAWSEGSGQPQHFGDGTRLSIL.

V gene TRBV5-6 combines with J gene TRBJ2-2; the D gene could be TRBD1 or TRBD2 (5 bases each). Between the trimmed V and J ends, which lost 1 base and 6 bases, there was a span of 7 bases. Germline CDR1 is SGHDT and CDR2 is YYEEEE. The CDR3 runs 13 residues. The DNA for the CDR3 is TGTGCCAGCAGCTTGTGGGGGTCCGGGGAGCTGTTTTTT. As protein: CASSLWGSGELFF.

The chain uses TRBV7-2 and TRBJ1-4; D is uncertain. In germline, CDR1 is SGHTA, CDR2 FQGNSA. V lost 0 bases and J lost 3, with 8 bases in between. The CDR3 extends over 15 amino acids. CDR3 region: CASSLAAPANEKLFF. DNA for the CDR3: TGTGCCAGCAGCTTAGCAGCCCCCGCTAATGAAAAACTGTTTTTT.

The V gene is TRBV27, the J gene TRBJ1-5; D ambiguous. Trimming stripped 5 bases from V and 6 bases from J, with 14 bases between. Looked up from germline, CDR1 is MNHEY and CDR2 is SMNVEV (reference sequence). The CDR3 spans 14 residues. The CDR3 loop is CASSPIGSAQPQHF. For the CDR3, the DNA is TGTGCCAGCAGTCCGATCGGGTCGGCTCAGCCCCAGCATTTT.

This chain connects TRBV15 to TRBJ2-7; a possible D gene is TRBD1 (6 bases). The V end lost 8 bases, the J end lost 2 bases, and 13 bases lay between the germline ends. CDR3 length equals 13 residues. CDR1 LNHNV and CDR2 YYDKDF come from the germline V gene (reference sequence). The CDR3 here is CATARDTPYEQYF. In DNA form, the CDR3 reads TGTGCCACCGCTCGGGACACGCCCTACGAGCAGTACTTC. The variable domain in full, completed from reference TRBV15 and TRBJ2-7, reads DAMVIQNPRYQVTQFGKPVTLSCSQTLNHNVMYWYQQKSSQAPKLLFHYYDKDFNNEADTPDNFQSRRPNTSFCFLDIRSPGLGDTAMYLCATARDTPYEQYFGPGTRLTVT.

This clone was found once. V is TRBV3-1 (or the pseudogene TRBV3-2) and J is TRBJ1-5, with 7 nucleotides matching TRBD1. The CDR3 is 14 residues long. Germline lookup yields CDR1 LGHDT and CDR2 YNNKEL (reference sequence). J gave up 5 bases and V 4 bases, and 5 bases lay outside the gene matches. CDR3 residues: CASSPGQRHQPQHF. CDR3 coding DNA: TGTGCCAGCAGCCCGGGACAGAGACATCAGCCCCAGCATTTT.

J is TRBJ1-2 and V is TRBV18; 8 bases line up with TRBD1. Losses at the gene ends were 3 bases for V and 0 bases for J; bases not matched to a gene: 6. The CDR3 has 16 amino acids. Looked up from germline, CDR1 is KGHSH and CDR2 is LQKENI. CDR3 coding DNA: TGTGCCAGCTCACCGTCTGAGGGACAGGCTAACTATGGCTACACCTTC. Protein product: CASSPSEGQANYGYTF.

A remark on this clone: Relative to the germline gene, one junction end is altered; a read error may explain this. For the CDR3, the DNA is TGTGCCAGCAGCCCCCAAGGGACACTATATGATTTC. It yields the protein CASSPQGTLYDF. This chain joins TRBV3-1 (or the pseudogene TRBV3-2) and TRBJ1-2, with D possibly being TRBD1 (6 bases). The CDR3 has 12 amino acids. Germline CDR1 is LGHDT and CDR2 is YNNKEL (reference sequence).

The CDR3, as DNA: TGTGCCAGCAGTCCCCTGGACGGATCCGTGGGGCCCCAGCATTTT. It specifies CASSPLDGSVGPQHF. The rearrangement joins TRBV2 to TRBJ1-5; D is ambiguous. This CDR3 is built from 15 residues. Per the germline V gene, CDR1 is SNHLY and CDR2 is FYNNEI. With 5 bases removed from V and 9 bases from J, the gap between germline ends came to 20 bases.

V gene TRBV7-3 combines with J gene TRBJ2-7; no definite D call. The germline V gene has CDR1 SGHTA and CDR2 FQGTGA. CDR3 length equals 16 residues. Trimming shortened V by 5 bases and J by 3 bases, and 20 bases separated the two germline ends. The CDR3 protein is CASSNAKNSYHYEQYV. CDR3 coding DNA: TGTGCCAGCAGCAACGCTAAGAACTCGTATCACTACGAGCAGTACGTC.

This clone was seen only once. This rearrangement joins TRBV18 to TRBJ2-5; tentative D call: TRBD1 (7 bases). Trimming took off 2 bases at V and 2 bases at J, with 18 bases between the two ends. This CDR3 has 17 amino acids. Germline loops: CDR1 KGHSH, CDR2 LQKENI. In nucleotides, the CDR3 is TGTGCCAGCTCACCAACCCTCGACAGGGCGGGGCAAGAGACCCAGTACTTC. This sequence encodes CASSPTLDRAGQETQYF.

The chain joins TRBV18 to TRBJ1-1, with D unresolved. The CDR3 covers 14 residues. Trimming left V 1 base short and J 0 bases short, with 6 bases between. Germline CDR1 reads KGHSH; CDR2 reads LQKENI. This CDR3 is CASSPRTVNTEAFF. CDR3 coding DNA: TGTGCCAGCTCACCACGAACAGTGAACACTGAAGCTTTCTTT.

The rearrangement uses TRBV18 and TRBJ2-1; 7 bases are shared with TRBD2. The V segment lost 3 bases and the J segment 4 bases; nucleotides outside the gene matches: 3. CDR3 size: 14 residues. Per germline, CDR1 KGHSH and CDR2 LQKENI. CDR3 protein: CASSPGLTYNEQFF. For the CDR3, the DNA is TGTGCCAGCTCACCGGGACTAACTTACAATGAGCAGTTCTTC.

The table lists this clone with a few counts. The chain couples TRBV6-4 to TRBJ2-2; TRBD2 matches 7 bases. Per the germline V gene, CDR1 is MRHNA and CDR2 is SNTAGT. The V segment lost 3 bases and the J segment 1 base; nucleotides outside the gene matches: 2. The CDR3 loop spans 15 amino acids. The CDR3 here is CASSESSGNTGELFF. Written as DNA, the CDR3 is TGTGCCAGCAGTGAGTCTAGCGGGAACACCGGGGAGCTGTTTTTT.

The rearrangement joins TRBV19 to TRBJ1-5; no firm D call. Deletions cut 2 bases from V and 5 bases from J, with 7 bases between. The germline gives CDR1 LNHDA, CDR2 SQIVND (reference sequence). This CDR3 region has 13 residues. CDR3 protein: CASSIRLDQPQHF. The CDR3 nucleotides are TGTGCCAGTAGTATAAGATTAGATCAGCCCCAGCATTTT.

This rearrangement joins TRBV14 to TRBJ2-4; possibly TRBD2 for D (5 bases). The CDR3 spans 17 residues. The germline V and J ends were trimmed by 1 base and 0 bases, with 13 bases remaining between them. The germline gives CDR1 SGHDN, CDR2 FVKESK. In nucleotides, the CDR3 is TGTGCCAGCAGCCAAGGGAGGTATGGACTAGCCAAAAACATTCAGTACTTC. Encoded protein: CASSQGRYGLAKNIQYF.

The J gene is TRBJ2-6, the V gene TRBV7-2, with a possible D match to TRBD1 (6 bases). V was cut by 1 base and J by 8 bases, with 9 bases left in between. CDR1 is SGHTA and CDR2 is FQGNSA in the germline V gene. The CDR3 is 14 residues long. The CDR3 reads CASSLETGTNVLTF. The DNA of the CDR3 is TGTGCCAGCAGCTTAGAAACAGGGACCAACGTCCTGACTTTC.

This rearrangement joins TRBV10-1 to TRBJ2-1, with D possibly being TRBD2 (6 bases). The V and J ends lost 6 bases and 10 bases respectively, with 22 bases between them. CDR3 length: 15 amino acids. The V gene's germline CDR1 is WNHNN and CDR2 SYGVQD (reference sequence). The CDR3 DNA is TGCGCCAGCAGATCCGCGGGACCGCACCCCCTGGAGCAGTTCTTC. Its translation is CASRSAGPHPLEQFF.